This T cell receptor (beta chain) was observed in a study of T-cell reconstitution after alpha-beta-depleted transplantation in children. The CDR3 loop spans 14 amino acids. Trimming took 2 bases from V and 1 from J, leaving 6 bases between them. Germline assignment: CDR1 KGHSH and CDR2 LQKENI. The TCRbeta library was prepared with unique molecular identifiers. TCRdb independently ran MiXCR on the PCR reads; one entry per CDR3 protein. The sample has about 360,000 distinct CDR3 sequences, roughly 14% seen once. This clonotype came up a few times. This TCR was sampled from a human donor who donated a stem cell graft to a child with Fanconi anemia. The specimen comprised PBMCs, sampled from the stem cell graft. V gene TRBV18 combines with J gene TRBJ2-1; D is undetermined. CDR3 residues: CASSPAQSYNEQFF. For the CDR3, the DNA is TGTGCCAGCTCACCAGCCCAGTCCTACAATGAGCAGTTCTTC.